This passage covers 15 T cell receptor beta chains from one sample sequenced in a study of blood T cell repertoires in COVID-19. Some clones are missing from TCRdb's copy, which holds only in-frame ones; the method was immunoSEQ multiplex PCR. The data hold 150,000 to 200,000 clones, with about nine tenths observed a single time. The sample consisted of peripheral blood. The source of these receptors is a woman aged 70-85 years with acute or convalescent COVID-19.

J is TRBJ1-1 and V is TRBV2; D possibly corresponds to TRBD1 (6 bases). The V gene's germline CDR1 is SNHLY and CDR2 FYNNEI. The CDR3 consists of 16 residues. Trimming cost V 1 base and J 0 bases, with 12 bases left between them. The CDR3: CASSEGQGWMNTEAFF. CDR3 nucleotide sequence: TGTGCCAGCAGTGAAGGCCAGGGGTGGATGAACACTGAAGCTTTCTTT.

The gene calls are TRBV11-3 and TRBJ1-2; no reliable D call. The germline V gene encodes CDR1 SGHNT and CDR2 YENEEA. V was cut by 0 bases and J by 5 bases, with 4 bases left in between. CDR3 length: 12 amino acids. The DNA for the CDR3 is TGTGCCAGCAGCTTAGACGGGTATGGCTACACCTTC. Translated: CASSLDGYGYTF.

The V call is TRBV19, the J call TRBJ2-7; TRBD2 aligns across 10 bases. J gave up 6 bases and V 5 bases, and 7 bases lay outside the gene matches. CDR1 LNHDA and CDR2 SQIVND come from the germline V gene (reference sequence). The length of the CDR3 is 14 residues. This CDR3 reads CASSVTSGKGEQYF. The CDR3 DNA reads TGTGCCAGTAGTGTCACTAGCGGGAAGGGCGAGCAGTACTTC. Using reference TRBV19 and TRBJ2-7 for the parts outside the CDR3, the full variable domain is DGGITQSPKYLFRKEGQNVTLSCEQNLNHDAMYWYRQDPGQGLRLIYYSQIVNDFQKGDIAEGYSVSREKKESFPLTVTSAQKNPTAFYLCASSVTSGKGEQYFGPGTRLTVT.

V and J are TRBV5-1 and TRBJ2-7; 11 bases align to TRBD2. The V gene end was trimmed by 4 bases and the J gene end by 1 base; junction bases not matched to a gene: 7. This CDR3 is 16 amino acids long. From germline, CDR1 is SGHRS and CDR2 YFSETQ. CDR3 protein: CASSLGGLAVSYEQYF. For the CDR3, the DNA is TGCGCCAGCAGCCTGGGGGGACTAGCGGTTTCCTACGAGCAGTACTTC.

The chain couples TRBV7-2 to TRBJ1-4; TRBD1 aligns across 8 bases. This CDR3 region has 15 residues. The germline V gene encodes CDR1 SGHTA and CDR2 FQGNSA. V lost 5 bases to trimming and J lost 4 bases; unmatched junction nucleotides: 6. The CDR3 DNA is TGTGCCAGCAGCCGTTGGACAGGGCTTAATGAAAAACTGTTTTTT. It translates to CASSRWTGLNEKLFF.

Of note for this clone: The junction differs from germline at one of its ends, possibly a read error. The J gene is TRBJ1-2, the V gene TRBV6-5; 7 nucleotides match TRBD1. CDR3 length: 14 residues. CDR1 and CDR2 (germline): MNHEY, SVGAGI. The CDR3 DNA is TGTGCCAGCAGTCACTCGGGACAGATCTATGGCTACACCTTC. Translation gives CASSHSGQIYGYTF.

CDR3 region: CASSLEPGQGTAEAFF. Written as DNA, the CDR3 is TGTGCCAGCAGCTTAGAACCGGGACAGGGAACAGCGGAAGCTTTCTTT. This chain joins TRBV11-3 and TRBJ1-1, with 9 bases identical to TRBD1. Germline lookup yields CDR1 SGHNT and CDR2 YENEEA. This CDR3 has 16 residues. The ends lost 0 bases at V and 8 bases at J; junction bases unmatched: 10.

The V gene is TRBV5-1, the J gene TRBJ1-1; the D is unclear. Germline CDR1 SGHRS, CDR2 YFSETQ. Deletions cut 4 bases from V and 0 bases from J, with 10 bases between. CDR3 size: 14 residues. This CDR3 is CASSLQTVNTEAFF. In DNA form, the CDR3 reads TGCGCCAGCAGCCTACAAACAGTGAACACTGAAGCTTTCTTT.

The CDR3 loop is CASSPRQGNNEQFF. In nucleotides, the CDR3 is TGTGCCAGCTCGCCGAGACAGGGGAACAATGAGCAGTTCTTC. The gene calls are TRBV18 and TRBJ2-1, with 8 positions matching TRBD1. V was clipped by 6 bases and J by 5 bases; unmatched bases: 6. CDR1 KGHSH and CDR2 LQKENI come from the germline V gene. This CDR3 spans 14 amino acids.

The chain combines TRBV28 with TRBJ1-5, with D uncertain. V was clipped by 2 bases and J by 7 bases, with 18 bases between them. The germline gives CDR1 MDHEN, CDR2 SYDVKM. The CDR3 has 16 residues. The CDR3 coding sequence is TGTGCCAGCAGTTTACCCGGCCCGGGGTCAAGGCAGCCCCAGCATTTT. It encodes CASSLPGPGSRQPQHF.

J is TRBJ1-4 and V is TRBV19; maybe TRBD1 (5 bases). V was shortened by 6 bases and J by 3 bases, with 14 bases between the two germline ends. CDR1 and CDR2 (germline): LNHDA, SQIVND (reference sequence). The CDR3 has 15 residues. The chain's CDR3 is CASSSWAGSNEKLFF. CDR3 DNA: TGTGCCAGTAGCTCCTGGGCAGGGTCTAATGAAAAACTGTTTTTT. The full variable domain, completed using reference TRBV19 and TRBJ1-4, is DGGITQSPKYLFRKEGQNVTLSCEQNLNHDAMYWYRQDPGQGLRLIYYSQIVNDFQKGDIAEGYSVSREKKESFPLTVTSAQKNPTAFYLCASSSWAGSNEKLFFGSGTQLSVL.

The chain recombines TRBV2 with TRBJ2-1; 12 nucleotides match TRBD2. The CDR3 runs to 15 residues. The junction had 5 bases not matched to a gene; V was cut back by 7 bases and J by 4 bases. CDR1 and CDR2 (germline): SNHLY, FYNNEI. The CDR3: CASTKGTSGYNEQFF. The CDR3 region has the DNA TGTGCCAGCACCAAGGGGACTAGCGGGTACAATGAGCAGTTCTTC.

This chain joins TRBV19 and TRBJ1-5; 7 bases match TRBD1. Germline trimming cut 10 bases from V and 1 base from J; bases unmatched to any gene: 10. Germline V gene sequence: CDR1 LNHDA, CDR2 SQIVND (reference sequence). The CDR3 loop spans 15 amino acids. The CDR3: CATQGVGRSNQPQHF. CDR3 nucleotides: TGTGCCACCCAGGGGGTGGGGAGGAGCAATCAGCCCCAGCATTTT.

This chain uses TRBV7-9 with TRBJ2-6, with D unclear. Germline V CDR1 and CDR2: SEHNR, FQNEAQ (reference sequence). Trimming pared 1 base from V and 3 bases from J, leaving 7 bases between. The CDR3 spans 15 residues. The CDR3 is CASSLGAYGANVLTF. CDR3 nucleotides: TGTGCCAGCAGCTTAGGGGCGTATGGGGCCAACGTCCTGACTTTC.

This chain connects TRBV11-3 to TRBJ1-6; TRBD1 might be the D (5 bases). Germline V gene sequence: CDR1 SGHNT, CDR2 YENEEA. This CDR3 contains 15 residues. V was cut by 5 bases and J by 8 bases, with 16 bases left in between. CDR3 region: CASSQGGRIDSPLHF. The CDR3 DNA sequence: TGTGCCAGCAGCCAGGGCGGCAGAATCGATTCACCCCTCCACTTT. The full variable domain, completed using reference TRBV11-3 and TRBJ1-6, is EAGVVQSPRYKIIEKKQPVAFWCNPISGHNTLYWYLQNLGQGPELLIRYENEEAVDDSQLPKDRFSAERLKGVDSTLKIQPAELGDSAVYLCASSQGGRIDSPLHFGNGTRLTVT.